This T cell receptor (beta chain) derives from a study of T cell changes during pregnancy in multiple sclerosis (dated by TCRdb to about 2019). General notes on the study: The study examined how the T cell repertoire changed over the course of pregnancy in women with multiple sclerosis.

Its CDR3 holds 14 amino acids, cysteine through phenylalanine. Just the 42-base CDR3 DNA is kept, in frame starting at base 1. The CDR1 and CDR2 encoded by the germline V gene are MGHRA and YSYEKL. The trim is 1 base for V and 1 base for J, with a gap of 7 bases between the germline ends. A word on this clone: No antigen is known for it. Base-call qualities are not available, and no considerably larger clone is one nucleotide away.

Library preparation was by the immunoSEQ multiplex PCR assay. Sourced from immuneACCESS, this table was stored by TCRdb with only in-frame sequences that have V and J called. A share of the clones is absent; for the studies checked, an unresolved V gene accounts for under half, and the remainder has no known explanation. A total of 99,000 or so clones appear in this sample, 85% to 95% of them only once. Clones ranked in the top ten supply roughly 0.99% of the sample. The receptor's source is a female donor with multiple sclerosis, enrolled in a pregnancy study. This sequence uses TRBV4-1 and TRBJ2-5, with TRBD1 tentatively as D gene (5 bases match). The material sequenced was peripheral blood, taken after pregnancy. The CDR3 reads CASSQGQLQETQYF. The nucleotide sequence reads TGCGCCAGCAGCCAAGGACAGCTCCAAGAGACCCAGTACTTC.